This T cell receptor (beta chain) derives from a study of blood T cell repertoires in COVID-19. As for the study in general: Acute and convalescent COVID-19 specimens originated in the United States, Italy and Spain.

TCRdb's table, derived via immunoSEQ multiplex PCR, lists solely in-frame clones and lacks some. The table shows more than 15,000 clones, with more than 85% occurring only once. Germline CDR1 SGHNT, CDR2 YENEEA. V shed 1 base and J shed 0 bases, with 7 bases lying between them. CDR3 length: 15 amino acids. The chain recombines TRBV11-3 with TRBJ2-1; D possibly corresponds to TRBD2 (6 bases). The sample comprised peripheral blood. This TCR came from a man between 60 and 75 years old with acute or convalescent COVID-19. The CDR3 DNA reads TGTGCCAGCAGCTTAGTCGGGAGCTCCTACAATGAGCAGTTCTTC. The encoded protein is CASSLVGSSYNEQFF.